Presented here are 24 T cell receptor beta chains from one specimen sequenced in a study of blood T cells in healthy people across ages. Together with a sample-barcoded 5' primer, a J-beta primer mix was included in a second PCR lasting about 7 to 12 cycles. From the 5' RACE reads, TCRdb called clonotypes with MiXCR, one entry per CDR3 protein. The repertoire holds 800,000 to 950,000 distinct CDR3 sequences, with 36% as singletons. Source material: blood. The receptors were gathered from a man between 18 and 35 years old in good health.

The rearrangement uses TRBV4-2 and TRBJ2-1, with TRBD1 identical over 10 bases. Germline V lookup: CDR1 LGHNA, CDR2 YNFKEQ. V lost 7 bases to trimming and J lost 5 bases; unmatched junction nucleotides: 17. CDR3 length equals 18 residues. CDR3 sequence reads: CASTLNPGIGQGDNEQFF. CDR3 bases: TGTGCCAGCACCCTAAACCCGGGTATAGGACAGGGGGACAATGAGCAGTTCTTC.

CDR3 nucleotides: TGTGCCAGCAGTTACTCCGGACAGGCCGGGGAGCTGTTTTTT. Protein sequence: CASSYSGQAGELFF. V is TRBV6-5 and J is TRBJ2-2, with 7 nucleotides matching TRBD1. Germline CDR1 MNHEY, CDR2 SVGAGI. The length of the CDR3 is 14 residues. After removal of 0 bases from V and 6 bases from J, the junction contained 1 base not matched to a gene.

The J gene is TRBJ1-1, the V gene TRBV20-1; D perhaps matches TRBD1 (5 bases). V was trimmed by 5 bases and J by 3 bases, leaving 19 bases between them. Germline V gives CDR1 DFQATT, CDR2 SNEGSKA (reference sequence). The CDR3 contains 15 residues. CDR3 sequence (DNA): TGCAGTGCTCCTATGGTGGGGGGTCGTCACACTGAAGCTTTCTTT. It codes for CSAPMVGGRHTEAFF.

The chain links TRBV5-1 to TRBJ2-5; maybe TRBD2 (5 bases). Between the trimmed V and J ends, which lost 4 bases and 4 bases, there was a span of 11 bases. The CDR3 extends over 13 amino acids. Germline values: CDR1 SGHRS, CDR2 YFSETQ. The CDR3 region has the DNA TGCGCCAGCAGCCTGAGCGGTCCAGAGACCCAGTACTTC. Protein product: CASSLSGPETQYF.

The V call is TRBV20-1, the J call TRBJ2-3; tentative D call: TRBD1 (5 bases). Trimming took off 6 bases at V and 1 base at J, with 23 bases between the two ends. CDR1 is DFQATT and CDR2 is SNEGSKA in the germline V gene (reference sequence). The CDR3 has 17 amino acids. The CDR3 loop reads CSAQRGLGSPCTDTQYF. In nucleotides, the CDR3 is TGCAGTGCCCAAAGGGGCCTTGGAAGCCCATGCACAGATACGCAGTATTTT.

The chain has TRBV20-1 and TRBJ1-1, with D possibly matching TRBD1 (5 bases). CDR3 length: 13 amino acids. The germline V gene encodes CDR1 DFQATT and CDR2 SNEGSKA (reference sequence). Trimming removed 6 bases at V and 2 bases at J, with 13 bases between. CDR3 in DNA: TGCAGTGCCGCGGGGCAGCTTAACACTGAAGCTTTCTTT. This sequence encodes CSAAGQLNTEAFF.

This clonotype was seen a handful of times. The gene calls are TRBV4-2 and TRBJ2-3; the match to TRBD2 covers 9 bases. V shed 0 bases and J 7 bases; nucleotides not matched to a gene: 8. The CDR3 runs to 16 residues. Germline-derived CDR1 and CDR2 are LGHNA and YNFKEQ. The CDR3 nucleotides read TGTGCCAGCAGCCAAGACCAGCGGGGGGACCCGAATACGCAGTATTTT. It specifies CASSQDQRGDPNTQYF.

The chain has TRBV25-1 and TRBJ1-6, with a tentative D call TRBD1 (5 bases). Trimming stripped 7 bases from V and 9 bases from J, with 31 bases between. Germline lookup yields CDR1 MGHDK and CDR2 SYGVNS. The CDR3 extends over 19 amino acids. The CDR3 loop is CASNSGTQRGPGRLSPLHF. CDR3 coding DNA: TGTGCCAGCAACTCAGGGACTCAACGGGGCCCCGGTCGGCTTTCACCCCTCCACTTT.

The chain combines TRBV5-1 with TRBJ2-7; D not resolved. This CDR3 is 13 amino acids long. CDR1 is SGHRS, CDR2 YFSETQ, per germline. V was shortened by 4 bases and J by 0 bases, with 8 bases between the two germline ends. The CDR3 reads CASSDDNSYEQYF. CDR3 DNA: TGCGCCAGCAGCGACGACAACTCCTACGAGCAGTACTTC.

CDR3 DNA: TGTGCCAGCAGCTTGGGGGGGACAGCCTACGAGCAGTACTTC. Encoded protein: CASSLGGTAYEQYF. The gene calls are TRBV7-2 and TRBJ2-7; D possibly matches TRBD1 or TRBD2 (7 bases each). CDR3 length equals 14 residues. V lost 3 bases, J lost 2 bases, and 11 bases lay in between. The germline gives CDR1 SGHTA, CDR2 FQGNSA. Full variable domain (rest looked up from reference TRBV7-2 and TRBJ2-7): GAGVSQSPSNKVTEKGKDVELRCDPISGHTALYWYRQSLGQGLEFLIYFQGNSAPDKSGLPSDRFSAERTGGSVSTLTIQRTQQEDSAVYLCASSLGGTAYEQYFGPGTRLTVT.

Worth noting for this clonotype: This may stem from a read error, because a much larger clone lies one nucleotide away. This sequence joins TRBV2 and TRBJ1-2; 9 bases line up with TRBD1. The CDR3 has 17 amino acids. The germline gives CDR1 SNHLY, CDR2 FYNNEI. The CDR3 here is CAGSEALKTGGQYGYTF. CDR3 nucleotides: TGTGCCGGCAGTGAAGCTTTGAAAACAGGGGGCCAGTATGGCTACACCTTC.

The rearrangement links TRBV6-5 to TRBJ2-5; the D gene is possibly TRBD2 (5 bases). There are 14 residues in the CDR3. Germline V gives CDR1 MNHEY, CDR2 SVGAGI. Trimming took 2 bases from V and 2 from J, leaving 9 bases between them. As DNA, the CDR3 is TGTGCCAGCAGTTACCTAGCTGGGCAAGAGACCCAGTACTTC. Protein: CASSYLAGQETQYF.

V usage is TRBV7-9 and J usage is TRBJ1-2, with D hard to call. The germline V gene has CDR1 SEHNR and CDR2 FQNEAQ (reference sequence). Trimming stripped 7 bases from V and 8 bases from J, with 17 bases between. The CDR3 consists of 13 residues. In nucleotides, the CDR3 is TGTGCCAGCAACCTGATGTGGGCAGAGGGCTACACCTTC. Its translation is CASNLMWAEGYTF. The whole variable domain, filled in from reference TRBV7-9 and TRBJ1-2, reads DTGVSQNPRHKITKRGQNVTFRCDPISEHNRLYWYRQTLGQGPEFLTYFQNEAQLEKSRLLSDRFSAERPKGSFSTLEIQRTEQGDSAMYLCASNLMWAEGYTFGSGTRLTVV.

The chain joins TRBV6-6 to TRBJ2-7, with no clear D. CDR1 is MNHNY and CDR2 is SVGAGI in the germline V gene (reference sequence). Trimming cost V 1 base and J 2 bases, with 9 bases left between them. The CDR3 runs 14 residues. This CDR3 is CASSYLDGAYEQYF. CDR3 nucleotides: TGTGCCAGCAGTTACTTGGACGGAGCCTACGAGCAGTACTTC.

This clonotype was observed at least ten times. The chain uses TRBV4-3 and TRBJ2-3; TRBD2 matches 10 bases. The ends lost 1 base at V and 3 bases at J; junction bases unmatched: 7. Germline CDR1 LGHNA, CDR2 YSLEER. This CDR3 region has 17 residues. CDR3 nucleotides: TGCGCCAGCAGCCAAGTCGCCAGCGGGGGGGCAACAGATACGCAGTATTTT. Its translation: CASSQVASGGATDTQYF.

V usage is TRBV20-1 and J usage is TRBJ2-1; 8 positions match TRBD2. The CDR3 spans 15 residues. V trimming: 5 bases; J trimming: 5 bases; junction bases outside the gene matches: 11. Per germline, CDR1 DFQATT and CDR2 SNEGSKA (reference sequence). CDR3 loop: CSASSPQRGNNEQFF. Here the CDR3 DNA reads TGCAGTGCTTCCTCCCCCCAGCGGGGGAACAATGAGCAGTTCTTC.

Only a few counts were recorded for this clonotype. The chain is built from TRBV12-3 or TRBV12-4 and TRBJ1-1; D is undetermined. The CDR3 consists of 14 residues. V gave up 1 base and J gave up 3 bases, with 9 bases separating them. CDR3 in DNA: TGTGCCAGCAGTTTAGATTATAGTGACACTGAAGCTTTCTTT. Translation gives CASSLDYSDTEAFF.

Concerning this clonotype: The junction differs from germline at one of its ends, possibly a read error. The chain uses TRBV29-1 and TRBJ2-7; D unclear. Per the germline V gene, CDR1 is SQVTM and CDR2 is ANQGSEA. The length of the CDR3 is 13 residues. The CDR3 here is CSAAGRRSYEQYF. CDR3 sequence (DNA): TGCAGCGCCGCCGGGCGCCGCTCCTACGAGCAGTATTTC.

The chain carries TRBV28 and TRBJ2-4; D may correspond to TRBD1 or TRBD2 (6 bases each). The J call is doubtful: the DNA matches TRBJ2-5 better. CDR1 is MDHEN and CDR2 is SYDVKM in the germline V gene. This CDR3 has 15 residues. CDR3 bases: TGTGCCAGCACGATGGGGGGCGGGATACAAGAGACCCAGTACTTC. It specifies CASTMGGGIQETQYF.

This clonotype was seen repeatedly, ten times or more. This rearrangement joins TRBV20-1 to TRBJ2-3; unclear D gene. Trimming left V 2 bases short and J 5 bases short, with 8 bases between. This CDR3 spans 12 amino acids. The V gene's germline CDR1 is DFQATT and CDR2 SNEGSKA (reference sequence). The CDR3 spells CSARSDEDTQYF. The CDR3 coding sequence is TGCAGTGCTAGATCCGACGAAGATACGCAGTATTTT.

The chain links TRBV7-2 to TRBJ2-3; 11 bases map to TRBD2. This CDR3 spans 15 amino acids. Germline V gives CDR1 SGHTA, CDR2 FQGNSA. V shed 5 bases, J shed 2 bases, and the junction held 3 bases outside the gene matches. CDR3 sequence: CASSLTSGITDTQYF. For the CDR3, the DNA is TGTGCCAGCAGCCTGACTAGCGGGATCACAGATACGCAGTATTTT.

This sequence joins TRBV7-8 and TRBJ2-3; D uncertain. This CDR3 contains 15 residues. V lost 3 bases, J lost 0 bases, and 10 bases lay in between. Germline V gene data show CDR1 as SGHVS and CDR2 as FQNEAQ. The CDR3 DNA is TGTGCCAGCAGCTTTTTGGCCTCTAGCACAGATACGCAGTATTTT. Translation gives CASSFLASSTDTQYF.

This clonotype was seen a few times. The chain combines TRBV9 with TRBJ1-1, with a weak D call TRBD1 (5 bases). The V gene's germline CDR1 is SGDLS and CDR2 YYNGEE. This CDR3 has 15 amino acids. V was shortened by 0 bases and J by 1 base, with 10 bases between the two germline ends. The CDR3 here is CASSVDGHPNTEAFF. The CDR3 DNA is TGTGCCAGCAGCGTAGACGGACACCCGAACACTGAAGCTTTCTTT.

The sample holds a few counts of this clonotype. The chain recombines TRBV7-2 with TRBJ1-2; D uncertain. CDR3 length: 15 amino acids. The germline gives CDR1 SGHTA, CDR2 FQGNSA. Deletions cut 1 base from V and 6 bases from J, with 15 bases between. CDR3 protein: CASSLDHADEDGYTF. CDR3 DNA sequence: TGTGCCAGCAGCTTAGATCATGCGGACGAGGATGGCTACACCTTC.